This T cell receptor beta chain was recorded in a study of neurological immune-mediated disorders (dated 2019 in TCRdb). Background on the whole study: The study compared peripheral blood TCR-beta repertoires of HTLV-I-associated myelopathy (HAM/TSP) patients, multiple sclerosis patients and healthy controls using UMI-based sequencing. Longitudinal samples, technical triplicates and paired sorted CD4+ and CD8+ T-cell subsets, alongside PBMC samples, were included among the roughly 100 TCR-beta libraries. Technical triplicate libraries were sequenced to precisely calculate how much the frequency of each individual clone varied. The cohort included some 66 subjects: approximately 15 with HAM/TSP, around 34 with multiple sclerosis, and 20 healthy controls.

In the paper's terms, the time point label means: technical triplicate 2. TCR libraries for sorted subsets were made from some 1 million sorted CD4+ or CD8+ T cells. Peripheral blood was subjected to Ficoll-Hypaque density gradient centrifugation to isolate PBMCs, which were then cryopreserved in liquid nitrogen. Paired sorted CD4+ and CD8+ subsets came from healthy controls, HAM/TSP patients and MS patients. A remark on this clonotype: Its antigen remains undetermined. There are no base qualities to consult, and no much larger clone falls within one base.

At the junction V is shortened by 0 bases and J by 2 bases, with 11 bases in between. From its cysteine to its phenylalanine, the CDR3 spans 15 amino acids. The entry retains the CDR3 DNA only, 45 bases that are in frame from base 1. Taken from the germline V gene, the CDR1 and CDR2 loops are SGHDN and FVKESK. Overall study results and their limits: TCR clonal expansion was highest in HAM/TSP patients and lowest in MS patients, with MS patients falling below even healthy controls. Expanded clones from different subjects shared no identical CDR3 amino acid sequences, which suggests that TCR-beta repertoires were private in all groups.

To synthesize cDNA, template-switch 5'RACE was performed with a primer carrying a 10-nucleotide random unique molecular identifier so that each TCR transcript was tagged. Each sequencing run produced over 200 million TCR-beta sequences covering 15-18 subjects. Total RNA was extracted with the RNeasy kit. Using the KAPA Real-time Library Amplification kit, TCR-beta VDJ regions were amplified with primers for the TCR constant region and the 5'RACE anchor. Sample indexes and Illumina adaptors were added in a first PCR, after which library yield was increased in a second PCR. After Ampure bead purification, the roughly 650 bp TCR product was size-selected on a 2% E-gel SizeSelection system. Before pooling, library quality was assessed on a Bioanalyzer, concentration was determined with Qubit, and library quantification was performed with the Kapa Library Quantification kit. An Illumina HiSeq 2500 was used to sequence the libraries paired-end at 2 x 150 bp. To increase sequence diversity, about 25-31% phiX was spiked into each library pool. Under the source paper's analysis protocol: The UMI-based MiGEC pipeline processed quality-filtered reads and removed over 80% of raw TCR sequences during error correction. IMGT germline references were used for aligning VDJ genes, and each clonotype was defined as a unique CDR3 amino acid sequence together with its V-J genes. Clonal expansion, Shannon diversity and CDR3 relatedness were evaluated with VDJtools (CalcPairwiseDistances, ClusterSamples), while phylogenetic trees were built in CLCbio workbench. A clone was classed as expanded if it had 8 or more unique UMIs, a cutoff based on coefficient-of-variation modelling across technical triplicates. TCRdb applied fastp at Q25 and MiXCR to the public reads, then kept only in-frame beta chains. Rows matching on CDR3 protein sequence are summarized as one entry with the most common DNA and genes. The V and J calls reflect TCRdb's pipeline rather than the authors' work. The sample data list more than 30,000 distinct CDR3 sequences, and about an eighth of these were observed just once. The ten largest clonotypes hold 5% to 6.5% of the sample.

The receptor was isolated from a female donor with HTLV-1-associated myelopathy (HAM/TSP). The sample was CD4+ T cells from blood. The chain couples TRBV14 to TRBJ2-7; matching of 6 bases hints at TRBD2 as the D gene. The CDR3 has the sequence CASSQDRRTTYEQYF. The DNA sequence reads TGTGCCAGCAGCCAAGATCGCAGGACTACCTACGAGCAGTACTTC.